This T cell receptor beta chain was identified in a study of CD8 T cells in Susac syndrome. Study-level results: The authors acknowledged that their TCR sequencing and HLA analysis involved a relatively small number of individuals.

This CDR3 spans 14 amino acids. In germline, CDR1 is SQVTM, CDR2 ANQGSEA. V lost 6 bases and J 5 bases, leaving 16 bases between the germline ends. With regard to this clonotype: Its target is unknown.

Sequencing of TCR beta was carried out in blood CD8+ and CD4+ T cells. In contrast to the negatively isolated CD8+ and CD4+ T cells, TEMRA cells were FACS-enriched. Random hexamers served to reverse transcribe about 0.45 to 1 ug RNA. Amplification of TCR beta CDR3 used immunoSEQ multiplex PCR across 54 Vbeta and 13 Jbeta. TCRdb re-analysed the immunoSEQ multiplex PCR reads in MiXCR, keeping a single row per CDR3 protein. The sample holds around 230,000 distinct CDR3 sequences; about 95% are singletons and the top ten take about 0.088%. The receptor comes from a human donor with multiple sclerosis. Sequencing was performed on CD4+ T cells from PBMCs. The chain combines TRBV29-1 with TRBJ2-2; D may be TRBD2 (5 bases). This CDR3 reads CSVMPGVSTGELFF. CDR3 sequence (DNA): TGCAGCGTGATGCCCGGGGTCTCAACCGGGGAGCTGTTTTTT.